The 25 T cell receptor beta chains below all came from one sample that was sequenced in a study of PD-1 blockade in classical Hodgkin lymphoma. Using immunoSEQ multiplex PCR, the repertoire was profiled, and TCRdb retains in-frame clones only, with some absent. The table includes some 84,000 clones, around 90% detected once. In every patient, relapse followed autologous stem cell transplantation, while exposure to brentuximab vedotin differed. This sample comprised peripheral blood mononuclear cells (PBMCs), obtained before the second cycle of nivolumab. The receptors come from a human donor with classical Hodgkin lymphoma.

This rearrangement joins TRBV11-2 to TRBJ2-7, with TRBD2 matching over 9 bases. The CDR3 consists of 16 residues. CDR1 is SGHAT, CDR2 FQNNGV, per germline. The V gene end was trimmed by 1 base and the J gene end by 3 bases; junction bases not matched to a gene: 7. CDR3 nucleotide sequence: TGTGCCAGCAGCTTAGTGGTGGTAGCGGGAGTCTACGAGCAGTACTTC. It specifies CASSLVVVAGVYEQYF.

The J gene is TRBJ2-3, the V gene TRBV6-1, with 11 nucleotides matching TRBD2. The V segment lost 5 bases and the J segment 3 bases; nucleotides outside the gene matches: 4. This CDR3 is 15 amino acids long. The germline gives CDR1 MNHNS, CDR2 SASEGT. The CDR3 nucleotides read TGTGCCAGCAGTCTAGCGGGAGGTTGGACAGATACGCAGTATTTT. Its protein is CASSLAGGWTDTQYF.

The chain links TRBV29-1 to TRBJ1-4; 8 nucleotides align to TRBD1. CDR3 length: 13 amino acids. Germline assignment: CDR1 SQVTM and CDR2 ANQGSEA. Losses at the gene ends were 5 bases for V and 3 bases for J; bases not matched to a gene: 2. Written as DNA, the CDR3 is TGCAGCGTTTTACAGGGGGCTAATGAAAAACTGTTTTTT. It yields the protein CSVLQGANEKLFF.

The chain has TRBV6-6 and TRBJ2-7; 9 bases align to TRBD1. The germline CDR1 and CDR2 sequences are MNHNY and SVGAGI (reference sequence). The V and J ends lost 6 bases and 7 bases, in that order; junction bases with no gene match: 13. The CDR3 spans 15 residues. CDR3: CASREPGQGFREQYF. The CDR3 nucleotides read TGTGCCAGCAGGGAACCGGGACAGGGTTTTCGTGAGCAGTACTTC.

The chain recombines TRBV27 with TRBJ2-7; D ambiguous. The CDR3 runs 10 residues. The germline gives CDR1 MNHEY, CDR2 SMNVEV (reference sequence). V lost 8 bases, J lost 4 bases, and 6 bases lay in between. CDR3 DNA: TGTGCCAGCGGGCGATACGAGCAGTACTTC. Its translation is CASGRYEQYF.

The rearrangement joins TRBV29-1 to TRBJ2-1, with TRBD2 matching 13 bases. Per germline, CDR1 SQVTM and CDR2 ANQGSEA. V gave up 5 bases and J gave up 2 bases; unmatched junction bases: 9. The CDR3 totals 17 residues. The CDR3 DNA reads TGCAGCGTTAGGGGACTAGCGGGAATAGGAACCTACAATGAGCAGTTCTTC. Its protein product is CSVRGLAGIGTYNEQFF.

This sequence joins TRBV10-2 and TRBJ2-5; D may correspond to TRBD1 or TRBD2 (5 bases each). Trimming stripped 2 bases from V and 5 bases from J, with 12 bases between. This CDR3 is 14 amino acids long. Germline lookup yields CDR1 WSHSY and CDR2 SAAADI. The CDR3 DNA reads as TGCGCCAGCAGTGAGACGGGACCCTGGGAGACCCAGTACTTC. Translated, it gives CASSETGPWETQYF.

The rearrangement joins TRBV28 to TRBJ2-7; 7 nucleotides agree with TRBD1. CDR3 size: 16 residues. Germline V CDR1 and CDR2: MDHEN, SYDVKM. V gave up 4 bases and J gave up 3 bases; unmatched junction bases: 12. CDR3 nucleotide sequence: TGTGCCAGCAGTTACGGGCCAGGGGGAATTCTCTACGAGCAGTACTTC. This sequence encodes CASSYGPGGILYEQYF.

This chain uses TRBV5-1 with TRBJ1-1; 8 bases map to TRBD1. The junction had 4 bases not matched to a gene; V was cut back by 6 bases and J by 0 bases. There are 14 residues in the CDR3. Looked up from germline, CDR1 is SGHRS and CDR2 is YFSETQ. The CDR3 spells CASTWDRLNTEAFF. CDR3 in DNA: TGCGCCAGCACCTGGGACAGGTTGAACACTGAAGCTTTCTTT.

This clone was recorded only once. V and J are TRBV5-1 and TRBJ2-1; perhaps TRBD2 as D (5 bases). Trimming cost V 0 bases and J 6 bases, with 22 bases left between them. CDR1 and CDR2 (germline): SGHRS, YFSETQ. This CDR3 comprises 18 residues. CDR3 sequence (DNA): TGCGCCAGCAGCTTGGTAATTTTTCGGACTCCCCTAGGCAATGAGCAGTTCTTC. Translating it yields CASSLVIFRTPLGNEQFF.

V and J are TRBV28 and TRBJ2-7; a weak D match, TRBD2 (5 bases). Between the trimmed V and J ends, which lost 3 bases and 1 base, there was a span of 10 bases. The CDR3 extends over 14 amino acids. The germline V gene has CDR1 MDHEN and CDR2 SYDVKM. DNA of the CDR3: TGTGCCAGCAGTTTGATCGGAGGTTCCTACGAGCAGTACTTC. This sequence encodes CASSLIGGSYEQYF.

V gene TRBV9 combines with J gene TRBJ2-1; 7 bases are shared with TRBD2. Germline V gene sequence: CDR1 SGDLS, CDR2 YYNGEE. V lost 0 bases to trimming and J lost 0 bases; unmatched junction nucleotides: 3. This CDR3 region has 16 residues. CDR3 residues: CASSVGGGSSYNEQFF. The CDR3 coding sequence is TGTGCCAGCAGCGTAGGGGGCGGGAGCTCCTACAATGAGCAGTTCTTC.

DNA for the CDR3: TGTGCCAGCAACCCCACGACAGGGGGGAACACTGAAGCTTTCTTT. Its translation: CASNPTTGGNTEAFF. The chain is built from TRBV28 and TRBJ1-1, with TRBD1 matching over 9 bases. Germline CDR1 is MDHEN and CDR2 is SYDVKM. This CDR3 comprises 15 residues. V dropped 7 bases and J dropped 1; count of bases not matched to a gene: 7.

The chain recombines TRBV4-1 with TRBJ1-2, with TRBD1 identical over 8 bases. The CDR3 sequence is 15 residues long. Germline CDR1 reads MGHRA; CDR2 reads YSYEKL. V lost 2 bases, J lost 4 bases, and 6 bases stayed unmatched. The CDR3 DNA is TGCGCCAGCAGCCAACCCGACAGGGGAAGCTATGGCTACACCTTC. Amino acid sequence: CASSQPDRGSYGYTF.

V gene TRBV29-1 combines with J gene TRBJ2-1; D unresolved. The CDR3 extends over 12 amino acids. Germline V lookup: CDR1 SQVTM, CDR2 ANQGSEA. Trimming took 4 bases from V and 5 from J, leaving 9 bases between them. The CDR3 coding sequence is TGCAGCGTTGCCCTACTCGACAATGAGCAGTTCTTC. Translation gives CSVALLDNEQFF.

The chain employs TRBV6-5 and TRBJ2-7; possibly TRBD1 for D (6 bases). The CDR3 totals 12 residues. The germline V gene has CDR1 MNHEY and CDR2 SVGAGI. V lost 0 bases to trimming and J lost 12 bases, with 12 bases between them. This CDR3 reads CASSYSRTDWYF. The CDR3 DNA is TGTGCCAGCAGTTACTCTAGGACAGACTGGTACTTC.

The rearrangement links TRBV19 to TRBJ2-2, with TRBD2 matching 7 bases. CDR1 is LNHDA, CDR2 SQIVND, per germline (reference sequence). CDR3 length: 15 residues. V trimming: 5 bases; J trimming: 3 bases; junction bases outside the gene matches: 6. The CDR3 DNA is TGTGCCAGTAGTGCCAACGGGAGGCACACCGGGGAGCTGTTTTTT. Amino acid sequence: CASSANGRHTGELFF.

This chain joins TRBV10-1 and TRBJ2-2; possibly TRBD2 for D (6 bases). The CDR3 is 16 amino acids. Germline V CDR1 and CDR2: WNHNN, SYGVQD (reference sequence). Deletions cut 3 bases from V and 0 bases from J, with 11 bases between. CDR3 sequence reads: CASSDFWGANTGELFF. The CDR3 DNA is TGCGCCAGCAGTGATTTTTGGGGGGCGAACACCGGGGAGCTGTTTTTT.

The chain joins TRBV7-5 to TRBJ2-3. TRBV7-5 is given as a pseudogene. The CDR3 is made up of 15 amino acids. CDR3 amino acids: CVRSLEGGLTDTQYF. CDR3 in DNA: TGTGTCAGAAGCTTAGAGGGGGGTCTCACAGATACGCAGTATTTT.

This chain connects TRBV9 to TRBJ2-1; the match to TRBD1 covers 12 bases. The germline V gene encodes CDR1 SGDLS and CDR2 YYNGEE. J was trimmed by 9 bases and V by 7 bases; bases with no gene match: 11. This CDR3 spans 15 amino acids. The CDR3 protein is CASGRRDRGQSEQFF. The CDR3 DNA follows: TGTGCCAGCGGACGACGGGACAGGGGGCAAAGTGAGCAGTTCTTC.

This chain uses TRBV6-5 with TRBJ2-2, with no clear D. Germline CDR1 MNHEY, CDR2 SVGAGI. The CDR3 runs to 15 residues. Trimming pared 6 bases from V and 3 bases from J, leaving 14 bases between. The DNA of the CDR3 is TGTGCCAGCAGGGTACGGGTCATATACACCGGGGAGCTGTTTTTT. This translates into CASRVRVIYTGELFF.

The CDR3 loop reads CAWSIVQGPAEAFF. In DNA, the CDR3 is TGTGCCTGGAGTATTGTCCAGGGGCCGGCTGAAGCTTTCTTT. V gene TRBV30 combines with J gene TRBJ1-1, with TRBD1 as a possible D gene (6 bases). V was clipped by 2 bases and J by 6 bases, with 16 bases between them. The germline CDR1 and CDR2 sequences are GTSNPN and SVGIG (reference sequence). The CDR3 has 14 residues.

The chain employs TRBV7-8 and TRBJ2-5, with D uncertain. CDR3 length equals 14 residues. Germline CDR1 SGHVS, CDR2 FQNEAQ. Trimming took 5 bases from V and 0 from J, leaving 10 bases between them. The DNA for the CDR3 is TGTGCCAGCAGCATAAAACCGGACCAAGAGACCCAGTACTTC. It yields the protein CASSIKPDQETQYF.

The CDR3 DNA reads as TGTGCCACCAGCAGAGAGCGAGCTAGCGGAAGCACAGATACGCAGTATTTT. This translates into CATSRERASGSTDTQYF. The chain is built from TRBV15 and TRBJ2-3, with TRBD2 identical over 7 bases. Trimming took 0 bases from V and 0 from J; bases not matched to a gene: 6. The CDR3 runs 17 residues. CDR1 and CDR2 (germline): LNHNV, YYDKDF (reference sequence).

The chain has TRBV11-2 and TRBJ2-7; no clear D. Trimming cost V 1 base and J 2 bases, with 12 bases left between them. Germline loops: CDR1 SGHAT, CDR2 FQNNGV. This CDR3 has 15 residues. The CDR3 loop is CASSLVVGIPYEQYF. The CDR3 DNA follows: TGTGCCAGCAGCTTAGTGGTTGGGATCCCCTACGAGCAGTACTTC.